The clone carrying this T cell receptor (beta chain) was seen once. This entry is derived from a study of blood T cell repertoires in COVID-19. TCRdb's copy holds only in-frame clones and misses some; the assay was immunoSEQ multiplex PCR. This table has under 65,000 clones, more than 80% appearing once. Per germline, CDR1 GTSNPN and CDR2 SVGIG (reference sequence). The V gene end was trimmed by 3 bases and the J gene end by 1 base; junction bases not matched to a gene: 11. CDR3 length: 18 amino acids. The clonotype originates from a woman older than 75 with active COVID-19. Sequencing was carried out using peripheral blood. The V gene is TRBV30, the J gene TRBJ2-3; 12 bases line up with TRBD1. CDR3 loop: CAWSGGTGGLLGTDTQYF. The CDR3 DNA is TGTGCCTGGAGCGGCGGGACAGGGGGCCTTTTAGGCACAGATACGCAGTATTTT. Supplemented by reference TRBV30 and TRBJ2-3, the full variable domain reads SQTIHQWPATLVQPVGSPLSLECTVEGTSNPNLYWYRQAAGRGLQLLFYSVGIGQISSEVPQNLSASRPQDRQFILSSKKLLLSDSGFYLCAWSGGTGGLLGTDTQYFGPGTRLTVL.